These T cell receptor beta chains were read from a single sample in a study of beta chain features in type 1 diabetes. Clones were read by immunoSEQ multiplex PCR, and TCRdb kept only the in-frame ones, dropping some. The top ten hold about 0.016% of the sample, which has 300,000 to 350,000 clones, approximately 13% seen once. Material for sequencing was naive CD4+ T cells from blood. Receptor source: a young woman with type 1 diabetes. CDR3s include the opening cysteine and the closing phenylalanine or tryptophan. Each record gives: clone size, V gene, D gene, J gene, CDR3 protein, CDR3 DNA. The D gene is left open where the match is weak. The size entry is marked missing in some rows and otherwise reads once, few, many or a size class.

>once|TRBV5-4|TRBD2|TRBJ2-5
CASSPRLAGGGTQYF
TGTGCCAGCAGCCCCCGACTAGCGGGAGGGGGGACCCAGTACTTC
>few|TRBV5-1|NA|TRBJ1-4
CASSREPNEKLFF
TGCGCCAGCAGCCGGGAGCCTAATGAAAAACTGTTTTTT
>few|TRBV5-4|TRBD1|TRBJ1-2
CASSAGQGPQYGYTF
TGTGCCAGCAGCGCGGGACAGGGGCCACAGTATGGCTACACCTTC
>NA|TRBV4-3|TRBD2|TRBJ2-4
CASSQDSGLAGRNIQYF
TGCGCCAGCAGCCAAGATTCCGGACTAGCGGGAAGAAACATTCAGTACTTC
>NA|TRBV18|TRBD2|TRBJ2-1
CASSPIAGGRNEQFF
TGTGCCAGCTCACCTATAGCGGGAGGGCGTAATGAGCAGTTCTTC
>NA|TRBV7-9|NA|TRBJ1-4
CASSPTGRGNEKLFF
TGTGCCAGCAGCCCAACCGGGAGGGGTAATGAAAAACTGTTTTTT
>NA|TRBV29-1|NA|TRBJ1-1
CSVAFVGKNTEAFF
TGCAGCGTTGCTTTTGTGGGCAAGAACACTGAAGCTTTCTTT
>few|TRBV19|NA|TRBJ2-4
CASSPWGDVTLLAKNIQYF
TGTGCCAGTAGTCCCTGGGGAGACGTGACTCTGCTAGCCAAAAACATTCAGTACTTC
>few|TRBV7-9|TRBD2|TRBJ2-5
CASSLPSGQETQYF
TGTGCCAGCAGCTTACCTAGCGGGCAAGAGACCCAGTACTTC
>NA|TRBV27|NA|TRBJ2-7
CASSLFSGKYEQYF
TGTGCCAGCAGTTTATTTTCAGGGAAATACGAGCAGTACTTC
>few|TRBV5-6|NA|TRBJ2-1
CASTRGVMRDEQFF
TGTGCCAGCACCCGTGGGGTTATGCGGGATGAGCAGTTCTTC
>NA|TRBV7-3|TRBD2|TRBJ2-1
CASSLTRTSRNEQFF
TGTGCCAGCAGCTTAACGAGGACTAGCCGCAATGAGCAGTTCTTC